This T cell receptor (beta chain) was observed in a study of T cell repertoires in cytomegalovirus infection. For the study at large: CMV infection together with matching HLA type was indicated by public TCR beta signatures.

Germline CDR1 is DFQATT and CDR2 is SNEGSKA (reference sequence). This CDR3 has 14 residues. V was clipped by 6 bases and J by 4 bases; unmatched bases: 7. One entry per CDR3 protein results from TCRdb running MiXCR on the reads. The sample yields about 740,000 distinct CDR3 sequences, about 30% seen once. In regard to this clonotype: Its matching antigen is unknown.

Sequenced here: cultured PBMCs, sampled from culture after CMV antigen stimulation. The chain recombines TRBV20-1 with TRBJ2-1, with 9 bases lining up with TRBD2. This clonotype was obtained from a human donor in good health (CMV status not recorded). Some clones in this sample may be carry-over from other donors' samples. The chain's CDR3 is CSATASGEYNEQFF. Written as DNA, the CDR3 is TGCAGTGCAACAGCTAGCGGGGAATACAATGAGCAGTTCTTC.